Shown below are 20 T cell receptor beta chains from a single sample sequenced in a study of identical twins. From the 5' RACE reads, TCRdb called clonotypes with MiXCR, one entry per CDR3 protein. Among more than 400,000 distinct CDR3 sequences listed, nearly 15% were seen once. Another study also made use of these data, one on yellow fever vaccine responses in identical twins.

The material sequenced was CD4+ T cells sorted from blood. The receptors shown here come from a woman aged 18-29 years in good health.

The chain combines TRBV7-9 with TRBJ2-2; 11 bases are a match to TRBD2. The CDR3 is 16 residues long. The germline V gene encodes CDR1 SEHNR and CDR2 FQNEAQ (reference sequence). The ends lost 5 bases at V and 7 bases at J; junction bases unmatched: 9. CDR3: CASSNIAGGPDGELFF. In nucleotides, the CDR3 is TGTGCCAGCAGCAACATAGCGGGAGGGCCCGACGGGGAGCTGTTTTTT.

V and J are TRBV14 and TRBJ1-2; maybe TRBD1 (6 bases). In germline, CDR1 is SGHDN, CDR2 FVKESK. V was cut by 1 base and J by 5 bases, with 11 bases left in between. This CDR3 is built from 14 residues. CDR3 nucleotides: TGTGCCAGCAGCCAAGGGTACAGGGAGTATGGCTACACCTTC. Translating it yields CASSQGYREYGYTF.

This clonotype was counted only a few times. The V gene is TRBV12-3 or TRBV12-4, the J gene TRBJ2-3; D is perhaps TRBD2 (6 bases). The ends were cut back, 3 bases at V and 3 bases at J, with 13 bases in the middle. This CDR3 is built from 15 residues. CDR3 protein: CASSFRGGTTDTQYF. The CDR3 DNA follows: TGTGCCAGCAGTTTTCGTGGCGGGACGACAGATACGCAGTATTTT.

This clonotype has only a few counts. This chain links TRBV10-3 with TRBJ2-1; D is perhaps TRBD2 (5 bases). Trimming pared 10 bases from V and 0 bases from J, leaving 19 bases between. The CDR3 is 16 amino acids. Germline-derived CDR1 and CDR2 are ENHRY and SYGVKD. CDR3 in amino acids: CATYPEGQGSYNEQFF. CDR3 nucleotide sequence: TGTGCCACCTACCCCGAGGGCCAAGGCTCCTACAATGAGCAGTTCTTC.

CDR3 nucleotide sequence: TGTGCCAGCAGTTTACAGACTAACTATGGCTACACCTTC. It yields the protein CASSLQTNYGYTF. The gene calls are TRBV28 and TRBJ1-2, with unresolved D. V lost 2 bases to trimming and J lost 0 bases, with 4 bases between them. Germline loops: CDR1 MDHEN, CDR2 SYDVKM. The CDR3 length is 13 residues.

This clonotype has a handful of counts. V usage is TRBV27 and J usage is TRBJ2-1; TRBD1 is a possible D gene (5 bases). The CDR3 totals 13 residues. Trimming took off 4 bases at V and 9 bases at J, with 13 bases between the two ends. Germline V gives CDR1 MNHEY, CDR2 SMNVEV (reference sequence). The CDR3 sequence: CASSSYQGGEQFF. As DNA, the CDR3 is TGTGCCAGCAGTTCATACCAGGGTGGTGAGCAGTTCTTC.

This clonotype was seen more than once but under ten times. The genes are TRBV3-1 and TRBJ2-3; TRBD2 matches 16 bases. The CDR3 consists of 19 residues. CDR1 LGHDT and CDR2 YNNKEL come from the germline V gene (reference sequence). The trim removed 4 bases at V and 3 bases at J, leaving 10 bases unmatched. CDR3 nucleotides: TGTGCCAGCAGCCCGGGACTAGCGGGGGGGACGGTTATTACAGATACGCAGTATTTT. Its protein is CASSPGLAGGTVITDTQYF.

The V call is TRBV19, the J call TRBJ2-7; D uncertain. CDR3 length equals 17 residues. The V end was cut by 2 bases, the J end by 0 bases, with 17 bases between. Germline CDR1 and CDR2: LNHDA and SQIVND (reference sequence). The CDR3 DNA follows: TGTGCCAGTAGTATAAATATTCGTCAGGTTAACTCCTACGAGCAGTACGTC. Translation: CASSINIRQVNSYEQYV.

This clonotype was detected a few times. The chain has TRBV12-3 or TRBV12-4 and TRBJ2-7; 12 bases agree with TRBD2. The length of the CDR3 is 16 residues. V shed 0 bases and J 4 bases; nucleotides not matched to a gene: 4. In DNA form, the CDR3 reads TGTGCCAGCAGTTTAGCTACTAGCGGGAGGTTGTACGAGCAGTACTTC. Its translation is CASSLATSGRLYEQYF.

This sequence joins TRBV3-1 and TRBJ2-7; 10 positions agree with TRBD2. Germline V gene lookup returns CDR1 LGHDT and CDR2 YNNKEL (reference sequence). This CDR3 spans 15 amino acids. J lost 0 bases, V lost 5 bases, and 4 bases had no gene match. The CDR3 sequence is CASSLSGRVSYEQYF. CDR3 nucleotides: TGTGCCAGCAGCTTGAGCGGGAGGGTCTCCTACGAGCAGTACTTC.

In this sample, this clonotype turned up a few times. Here the CDR3 DNA reads TGTGCCAGTTCCATTCTCGGTGGTTCAGATACGCAGTATTTT. Translated, it gives CASSILGGSDTQYF. This chain connects TRBV7-7 to TRBJ2-3; D is uncertain. Germline CDR1 SSHAT, CDR2 FNYEAQ (reference sequence). V was cut by 9 bases and J by 4 bases, with 17 bases left in between. The CDR3 covers 14 residues.

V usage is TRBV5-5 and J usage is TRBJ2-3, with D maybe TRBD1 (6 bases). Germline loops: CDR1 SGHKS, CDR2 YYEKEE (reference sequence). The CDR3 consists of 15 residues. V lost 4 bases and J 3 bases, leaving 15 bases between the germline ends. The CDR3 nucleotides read TGTGCCAGCAGCCAAACCGGACAGACGACAGATACGCAGTATTTT. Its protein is CASSQTGQTTDTQYF.

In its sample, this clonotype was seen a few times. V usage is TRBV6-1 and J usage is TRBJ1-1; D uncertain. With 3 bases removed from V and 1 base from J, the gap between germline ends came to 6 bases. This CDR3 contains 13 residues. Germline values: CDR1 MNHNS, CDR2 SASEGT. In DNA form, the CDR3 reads TGTGCCAGCAGTGATACGCAGAACACTGAAGCTTTCTTT. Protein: CASSDTQNTEAFF.

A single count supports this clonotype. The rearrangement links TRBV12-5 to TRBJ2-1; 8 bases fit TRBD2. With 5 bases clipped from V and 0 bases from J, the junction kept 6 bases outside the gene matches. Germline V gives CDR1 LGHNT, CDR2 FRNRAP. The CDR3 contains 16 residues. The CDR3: CASGPISGISYNEQFF. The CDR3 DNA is TGTGCTAGTGGTCCCATTAGCGGGATCTCCTACAATGAGCAGTTCTTC.

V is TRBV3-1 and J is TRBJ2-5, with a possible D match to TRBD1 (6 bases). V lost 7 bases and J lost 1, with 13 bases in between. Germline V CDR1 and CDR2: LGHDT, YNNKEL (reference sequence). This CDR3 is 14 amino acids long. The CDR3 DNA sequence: TGTGCCAGCATAGGGACATTTGGCCAAGAGACCCAGTACTTC. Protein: CASIGTFGQETQYF.

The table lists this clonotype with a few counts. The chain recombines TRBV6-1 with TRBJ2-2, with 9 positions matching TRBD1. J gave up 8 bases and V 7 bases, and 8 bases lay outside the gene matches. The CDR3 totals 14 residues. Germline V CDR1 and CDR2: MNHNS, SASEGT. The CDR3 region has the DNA TGTGCCAGCACCAAGGGACAGGGTTCGGGGGAGCTGTTTTTT. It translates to CASTKGQGSGELFF.

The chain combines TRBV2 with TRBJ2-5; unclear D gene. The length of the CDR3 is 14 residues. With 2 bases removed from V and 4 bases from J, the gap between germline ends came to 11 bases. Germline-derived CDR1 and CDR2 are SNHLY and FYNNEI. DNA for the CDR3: TGTGCCAGCAGTGAATCCACGTTCAGAGAGACCCAGTACTTC. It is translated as CASSESTFRETQYF.

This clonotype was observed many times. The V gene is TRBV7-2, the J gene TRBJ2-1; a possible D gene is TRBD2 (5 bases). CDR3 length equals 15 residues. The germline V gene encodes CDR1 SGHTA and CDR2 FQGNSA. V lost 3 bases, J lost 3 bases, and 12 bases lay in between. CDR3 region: CASSLASGLYNEQFF. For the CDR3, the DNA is TGTGCCAGCAGCTTGGCAAGCGGCCTCTACAATGAGCAGTTCTTC.

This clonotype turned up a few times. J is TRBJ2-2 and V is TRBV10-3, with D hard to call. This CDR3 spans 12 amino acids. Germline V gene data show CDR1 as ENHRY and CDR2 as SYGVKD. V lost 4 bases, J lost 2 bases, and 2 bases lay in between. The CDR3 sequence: CAISANTGELFF. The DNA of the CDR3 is TGTGCCATCAGTGCTAACACCGGGGAGCTGTTTTTT.

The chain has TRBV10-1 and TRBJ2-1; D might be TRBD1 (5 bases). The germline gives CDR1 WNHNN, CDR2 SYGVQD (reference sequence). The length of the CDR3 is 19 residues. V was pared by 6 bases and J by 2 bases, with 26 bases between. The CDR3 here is CASSRQPISKGAPYNEQFF. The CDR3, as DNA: TGCGCCAGCAGCCGCCAACCCATCAGCAAAGGGGCTCCCTACAATGAGCAGTTCTTC.